This T cell receptor beta chain originates from a study of blood T cell repertoires in COVID-19. The overall study: Nucleic acid was either cDNA or gDNA, and it came from T cells, B-cell-depleted T cells, or PBMCs.

In the original processing: Reference gene primer amplification gave nucleated cell count estimates. Here immunoSEQ multiplex PCR was the method, and the copy in TCRdb shows in-frame clones only, minus some. V and J calls and clone size are copied from that table; D and trimming were computed from the DNA. This table has approximately 260,000 clones, about 87% appearing once. CDR3 size: 13 residues. Germline CDR1 is LNHDA and CDR2 is SQIVND (reference sequence). Trimming removed 3 bases from V and 7 bases from J, with 12 bases in between. This receptor was obtained from a woman between 40 and 50 years old with acute or convalescent COVID-19. The sequenced sample consisted of peripheral blood. The chain joins TRBV19 to TRBJ1-2; weak D call: TRBD1 (5 bases). The CDR3 is CASSMGGSFGYTF. The CDR3 coding sequence is TGTGCCAGTAGTATGGGGGGAAGCTTTGGCTACACCTTC. The full variable domain, completed using reference TRBV19 and TRBJ1-2, is DGGITQSPKYLFRKEGQNVTLSCEQNLNHDAMYWYRQDPGQGLRLIYYSQIVNDFQKGDIAEGYSVSREKKESFPLTVTSAQKNPTAFYLCASSMGGSFGYTFGSGTRLTVV.